This paragraph covers one T cell receptor beta chain sequence. This entry belongs to a study of blood T cell repertoires in COVID-19. Study-wide context: The United States, Italy and Spain were the sources of the acute and convalescent COVID-19 samples. Nucleic acid was either cDNA or gDNA, and it came from T cells, B-cell-depleted T cells, or PBMCs.

CDR1 is KGHDR, CDR2 SFDVKD, per germline. V trimming: 5 bases; J trimming: 7 bases; junction bases outside the gene matches: 7. The CDR3 totals 15 residues. As handled by the study authors: Reference gene primers were amplified, and this amplification served to estimate nucleated cell counts. TCRdb's copy holds only in-frame clones and misses some; the assay was immunoSEQ multiplex PCR. The V and J calls and clone size were taken over from that table, and D and trimming were inferred from the DNA. The table shows about 140,000 clones, with 81% occurring only once. The V call is TRBV24-1, the J call TRBJ1-4, with 9 nucleotides matching TRBD1. Sequencing was done on a sample of peripheral blood. The receptor's source is a woman aged 60-75 years with active or convalescent COVID-19. CDR3 sequence: CATSVPGQGREKLFF. DNA for the CDR3: TGTGCCACCAGTGTCCCGGGACAGGGACGTGAAAAACTGTTTTTT.